This T cell receptor beta chain derives from a study of CD8+ T cells in alopecia areata. About the research overall: Each of the treated patients was given oral tofacitinib, 5 to 10 mg twice daily, for moderate-to-severe alopecia areata.

Remarks on this clone: The antigen is not known.

As the sequencing template, cDNA was produced by extracting RNA and reverse transcribing it. Libraries were prepared by immunoSEQ multiplex PCR; TCRdb keeps only in-frame clonotypes and omits some of them. Of 150,000 to 200,000 clones in the sample, around three fifths were seen once. Findings of the study overall: Higher clonality was seen in lesional scalp than in normal scalp, especially in alopecia totalis/universalis.

Treatment indicated: oral pan-JAK inhibitor, 5-10 mg twice daily. From alopecia areata patients, lesional scalp punch biopsies and peripheral blood were collected. The CDR3 spans 15 residues. The V gene lost 3 bases and the J gene lost 1 base, with 11 bases spanning the gap. CDR1 is MNHNS, CDR2 SASEGT, per germline. The chain recombines TRBV6-1 with TRBJ2-3; TRBD1 might be the D (5 bases). The sequence derives from a human donor with alopecia areata. Material: CD4+ T cells sorted from blood, obtained between weeks 49 and 50, from a patient treated with tofacitinib. The CDR3, as DNA: TGTGCCAGCAGTGATTATCAGGGCCGCACAGATACGCAGTATTTT. Translated: CASSDYQGRTDTQYF.